This TCR beta chain was identified during a study of control samples from healthy donors and cancer patients. This clone appeared once. Generated by immunoSEQ multiplex PCR, the TCRdb table keeps only in-frame clones and is missing some. This sample has approximately 88,000 clones, with more than 85% found just once. This CDR3 comprises 16 residues. The germline V gene encodes CDR1 MDHEN and CDR2 SYDVKM. V was trimmed by 3 bases and J by 5 bases, leaving 17 bases between them. This TCR derives from a woman in her twenties or thirties in good health. The chain recombines TRBV28 with TRBJ1-5, with a tentative D call TRBD1 (5 bases). What was sequenced was blood. CDR3 coding DNA: TGTGCCAGCAGTTTTGGGCGGACACCTTATTATCAGCCCCAGCATTTT. This sequence encodes CASSFGRTPYYQPQHF.